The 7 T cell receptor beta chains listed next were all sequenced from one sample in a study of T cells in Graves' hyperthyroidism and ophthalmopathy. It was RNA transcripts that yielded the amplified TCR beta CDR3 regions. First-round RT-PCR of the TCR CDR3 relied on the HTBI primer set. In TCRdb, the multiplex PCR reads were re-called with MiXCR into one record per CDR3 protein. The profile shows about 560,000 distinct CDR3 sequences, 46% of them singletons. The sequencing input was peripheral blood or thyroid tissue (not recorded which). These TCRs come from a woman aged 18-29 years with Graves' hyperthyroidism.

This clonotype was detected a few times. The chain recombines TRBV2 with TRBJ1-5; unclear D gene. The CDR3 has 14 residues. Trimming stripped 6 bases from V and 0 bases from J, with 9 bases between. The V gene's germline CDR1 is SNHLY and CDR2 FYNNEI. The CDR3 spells CASSYSYSNQPQHF. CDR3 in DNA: TGTGCCAGCAGCTACAGCTATAGCAATCAGCCCCAGCATTTT.

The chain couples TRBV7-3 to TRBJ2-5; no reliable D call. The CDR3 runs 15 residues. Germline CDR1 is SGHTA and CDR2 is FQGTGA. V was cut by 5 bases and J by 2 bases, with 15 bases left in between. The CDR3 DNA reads TGTGCCAGCAGCGTAAATTCGGGTCGACAAGAGACCCAGTACTTC. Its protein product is CASSVNSGRQETQYF.

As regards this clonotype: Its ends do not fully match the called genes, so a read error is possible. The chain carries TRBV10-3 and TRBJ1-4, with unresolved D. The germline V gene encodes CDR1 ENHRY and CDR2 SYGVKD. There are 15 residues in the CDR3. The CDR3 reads CASSELSGANEKLFF. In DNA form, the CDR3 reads TGTGCCAGCAGTGAATTGTCAGGAGCGAATGAAAAACTGTTTTTT.

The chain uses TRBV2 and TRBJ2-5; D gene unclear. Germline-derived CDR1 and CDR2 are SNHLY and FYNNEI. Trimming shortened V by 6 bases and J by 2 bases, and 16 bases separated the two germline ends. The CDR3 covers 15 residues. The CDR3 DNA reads TGTGCCAGCAGCTTATTGAACCCAGCACAAGAGACCCAGTACTTC. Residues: CASSLLNPAQETQYF.

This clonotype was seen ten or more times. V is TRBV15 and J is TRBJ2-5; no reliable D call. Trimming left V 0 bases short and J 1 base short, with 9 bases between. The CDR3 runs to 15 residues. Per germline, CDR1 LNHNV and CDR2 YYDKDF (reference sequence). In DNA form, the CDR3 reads TGTGCCACCAGCAGAGATCCGACACCCCAAGAGACCCAGTACTTC. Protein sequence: CATSRDPTPQETQYF.

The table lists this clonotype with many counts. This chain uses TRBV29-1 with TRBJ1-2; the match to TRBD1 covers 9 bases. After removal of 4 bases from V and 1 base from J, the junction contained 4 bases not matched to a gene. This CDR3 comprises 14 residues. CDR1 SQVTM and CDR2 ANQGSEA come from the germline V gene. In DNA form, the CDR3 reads TGCAGCGTTGTGGGGGGACAGGGTAACTATGGCTACACCTTC. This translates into CSVVGGQGNYGYTF.

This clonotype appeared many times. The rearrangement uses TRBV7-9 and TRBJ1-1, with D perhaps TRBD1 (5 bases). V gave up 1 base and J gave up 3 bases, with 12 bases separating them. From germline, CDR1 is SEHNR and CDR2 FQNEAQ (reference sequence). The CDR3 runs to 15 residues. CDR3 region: CASSLVAGTDTEAFF. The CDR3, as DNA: TGTGCCAGCAGCTTAGTGGCAGGGACGGACACTGAAGCTTTCTTT. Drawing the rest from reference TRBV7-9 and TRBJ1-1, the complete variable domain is DTGVSQNPRHKITKRGQNVTFRCDPISEHNRLYWYRQTLGQGPEFLTYFQNEAQLEKSRLLSDRFSAERPKGSFSTLEIQRTEQGDSAMYLCASSLVAGTDTEAFFGQGTRLTVV.